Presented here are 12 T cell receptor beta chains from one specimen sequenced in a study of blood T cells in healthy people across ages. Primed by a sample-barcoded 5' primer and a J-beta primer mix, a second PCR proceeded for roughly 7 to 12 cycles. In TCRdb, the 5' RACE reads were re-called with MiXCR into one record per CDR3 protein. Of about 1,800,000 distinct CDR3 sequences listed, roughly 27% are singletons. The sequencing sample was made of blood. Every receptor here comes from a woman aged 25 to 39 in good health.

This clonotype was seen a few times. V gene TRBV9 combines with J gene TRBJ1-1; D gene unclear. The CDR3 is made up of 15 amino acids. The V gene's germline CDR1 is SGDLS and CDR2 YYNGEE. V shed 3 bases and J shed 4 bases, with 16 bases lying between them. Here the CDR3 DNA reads TGTGCCAGCAGCGCCCGGTTAAATGAGGGCACTGAAGCTTTCTTT. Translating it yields CASSARLNEGTEAFF.

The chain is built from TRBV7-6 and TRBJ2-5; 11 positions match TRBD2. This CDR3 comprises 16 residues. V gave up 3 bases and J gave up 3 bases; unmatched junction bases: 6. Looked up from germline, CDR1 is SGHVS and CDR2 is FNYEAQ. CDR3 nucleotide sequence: TGTGCCAGCAGCTTGAGACTAGCGGGAACTAAAGAGACCCAGTACTTC. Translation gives CASSLRLAGTKETQYF.

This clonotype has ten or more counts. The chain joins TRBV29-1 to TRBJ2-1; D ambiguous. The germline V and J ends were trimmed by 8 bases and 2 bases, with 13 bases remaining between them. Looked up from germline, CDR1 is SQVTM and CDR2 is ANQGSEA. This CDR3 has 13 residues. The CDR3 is CSHLAATYNEQFF. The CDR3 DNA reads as TGCAGCCACTTGGCAGCAACCTACAATGAGCAGTTCTTC.

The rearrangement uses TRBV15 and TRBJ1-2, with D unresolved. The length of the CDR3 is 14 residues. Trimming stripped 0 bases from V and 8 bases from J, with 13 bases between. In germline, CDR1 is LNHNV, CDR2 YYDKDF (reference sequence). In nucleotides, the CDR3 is TGTGCCACCAGCAGAGATAGTACCGGTCAGGGCTACACCTTC. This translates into CATSRDSTGQGYTF.

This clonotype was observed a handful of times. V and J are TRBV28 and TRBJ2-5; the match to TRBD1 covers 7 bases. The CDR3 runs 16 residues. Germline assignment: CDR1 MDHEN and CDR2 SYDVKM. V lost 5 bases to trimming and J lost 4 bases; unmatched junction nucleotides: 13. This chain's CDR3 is CASSARTGGVRETQYF. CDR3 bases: TGTGCCAGCAGTGCCCGGACAGGTGGGGTTAGAGAGACCCAGTACTTC.

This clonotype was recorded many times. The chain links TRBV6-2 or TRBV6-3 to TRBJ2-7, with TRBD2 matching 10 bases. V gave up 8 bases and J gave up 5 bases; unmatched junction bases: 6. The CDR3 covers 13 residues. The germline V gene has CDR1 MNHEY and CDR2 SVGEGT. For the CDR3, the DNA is TGTGCCAGCCAACTAGCGGGGTACCACGAGCAGTACTTC. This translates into CASQLAGYHEQYF.

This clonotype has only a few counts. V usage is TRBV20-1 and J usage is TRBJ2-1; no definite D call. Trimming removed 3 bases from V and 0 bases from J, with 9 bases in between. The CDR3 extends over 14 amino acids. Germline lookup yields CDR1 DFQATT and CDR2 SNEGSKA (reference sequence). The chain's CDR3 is CSASDRSSYNEQFF. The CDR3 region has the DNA TGCAGTGCTAGTGACCGTAGCTCCTACAATGAGCAGTTCTTC.

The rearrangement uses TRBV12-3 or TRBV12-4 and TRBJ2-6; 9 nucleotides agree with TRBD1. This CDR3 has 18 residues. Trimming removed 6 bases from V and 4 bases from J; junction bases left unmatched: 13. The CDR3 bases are TGTGCCAGCAGCCTTCGGCGGGACAGGGTAGGAGGGGCCAACGTCCTGACTTTC. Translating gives CASSLRRDRVGGANVLTF.

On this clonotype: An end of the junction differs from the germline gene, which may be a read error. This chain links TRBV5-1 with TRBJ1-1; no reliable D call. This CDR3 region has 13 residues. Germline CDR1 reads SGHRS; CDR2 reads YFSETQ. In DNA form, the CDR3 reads TGCGCCAGCACCTTGAGTTTGAACACTGAAGCTTTCTTT. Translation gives CASTLSLNTEAFF.

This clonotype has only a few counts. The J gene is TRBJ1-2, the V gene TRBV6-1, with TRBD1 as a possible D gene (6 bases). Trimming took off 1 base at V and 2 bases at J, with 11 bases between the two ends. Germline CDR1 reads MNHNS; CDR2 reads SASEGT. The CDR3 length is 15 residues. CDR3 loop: CASSEDNTGNYGYTF. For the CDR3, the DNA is TGTGCCAGCAGTGAAGATAATACAGGGAACTATGGCTACACCTTC.

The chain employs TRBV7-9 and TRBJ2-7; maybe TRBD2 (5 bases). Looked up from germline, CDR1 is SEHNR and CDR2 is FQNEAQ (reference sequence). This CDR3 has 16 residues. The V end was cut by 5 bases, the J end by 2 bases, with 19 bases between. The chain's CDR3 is CASSPTGGAVAYEQYF. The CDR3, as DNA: TGTGCCAGCAGCCCCACGGGTGGAGCGGTCGCCTACGAGCAGTACTTC.

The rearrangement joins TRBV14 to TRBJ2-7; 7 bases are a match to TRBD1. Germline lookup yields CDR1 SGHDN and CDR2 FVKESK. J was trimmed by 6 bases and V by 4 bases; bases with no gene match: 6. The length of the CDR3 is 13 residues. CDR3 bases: TGTGCCAGCAGCCCGACAGGGTATAGCGAGCAGTACTTC. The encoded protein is CASSPTGYSEQYF.